This TCR beta chain was profiled in a study of blood T cell repertoires in COVID-19. Study-level background: Italy, Spain and the United States were the sources of the convalescent and acute COVID-19 samples. From T cells, B-cell-depleted T cells, or PBMCs came the material, which was cDNA or gDNA.

In the study's own analysis: Reference gene primer amplification in the assay estimated nucleated cell counts. The repertoire was sequenced with immunoSEQ multiplex PCR; TCRdb's copy has only in-frame clones and lacks some. V and J calls and clone size are as listed in that table; D and trimming were resolved from the DNA. The sample includes about 130,000 clones, around 80% of them seen just once. The ends were cut back, 8 bases at V and 0 bases at J, with 20 bases in the middle. This CDR3 has 16 amino acids. Germline V gene lookup returns CDR1 MDHEN and CDR2 SYDVKM. Sequencing was carried out using peripheral blood. This TCR was recovered from a man in his sixties or seventies with acute or convalescent COVID-19. This chain connects TRBV28 to TRBJ2-7; TRBD1 is a possible D gene (6 bases). CDR3 amino acids: CASGTSSRASSYEQYF. The CDR3 DNA follows: TGTGCCAGCGGGACATCGAGCAGGGCGAGCTCCTACGAGCAGTACTTC.